This entry concerns a single T cell receptor beta chain. The data were taken from a study of blood T cell repertoires in COVID-19. As for the study in general: The United States, Italy and Spain provided the acute and convalescent COVID-19 samples. T cells, B-cell-depleted T cells, or PBMCs provided the cDNA or gDNA that served as material.

Clones were read by immunoSEQ multiplex PCR, and TCRdb kept only the in-frame ones, dropping some. The sample lists roughly 460,000 clones; approximately 90% were seen once. The CDR3 contains 13 residues. The germline gives CDR1 KGHSH, CDR2 LQKENI. Trimming took off 6 bases at V and 0 bases at J, with 9 bases between the two ends. Recruited during active infection, patients (from Seattle) were subsequently followed longitudinally. Sequenced sample: peripheral blood. V is TRBV18 and J is TRBJ2-7; the D is unclear. The receptor was isolated from a man aged 18 to 29 with COVID-19, enrolled during active disease. For the CDR3, the DNA is TGTGCCAGCTCGTACAAAAGCTCCTACGAGCAGTACTTC. Translating gives CASSYKSSYEQYF.